These T cell receptor beta chains were read from a single sample in a study of blood T cell repertoires in COVID-19. Measured with immunoSEQ multiplex PCR; TCRdb has only the in-frame clones, and not every one. The table has roughly 150,000 clones, around four fifths seen once. Sequences were obtained from peripheral blood. Every receptor here comes from a man in his 60s who had recovered from COVID-19. Each CDR3 is given with its conserved first and last residue. A D gene is named only where the DNA matches it firmly. Clone size is stated in some rows and not others, as once, few, many or a class when expanded.

>TRBV30|.|.|TRBJ1-5
TGTGCCTGGAGTGTTGGGGACGTAGAGAGGGGGACCCAGCATTTT
CAWSVGDVERGTQHF
>TRBV7-2|.|.|TRBJ2-3
TGTGCCAGCAGCTTAGGGCCGGCCAGGGGTGCCGGGGATACGCAGTATTTT
CASSLGPARGAGDTQYF
>TRBV7-8|.|.|TRBJ1-1
TGTGCCAGCAGCCTCTTGAGGCGGGGTGAAGCTTTCTTT
CASSLLRRGEAFF
>TRBV28|.|TRBD1|TRBJ1-5
TGTGCCAGCAGGCGGACAGGGGAGAATCAGCCCCAGCATTTT
CASRRTGENQPQHF
>TRBV14|.|TRBD1|TRBJ2-1
TGTGCCAGCAGCCCCCGGGACAGGGGTTACAATGAGCAGTTCTTC
CASSPRDRGYNEQFF
>TRBV9|.|TRBD2|TRBJ2-7
TGTGCCAGCAGCGTTGACCCTGCGGCTAGCGGATACTACGAGCAGTACTTC
CASSVDPAASGYYEQYF
>TRBV10-3|.|TRBD1|TRBJ2-2
TGTGCCATCAGTGGGGAACAGGGGGCTGGCGGGGAGCTGTTTTTT
CAISGEQGAGGELFF
>TRBV9|few|.|TRBJ1-6
TGTGCCAGCAGCGTAGCGCCCGGTTTCACTTCACCCCTCCACTTT
CASSVAPGFTSPLHF
>TRBV19|.|.|TRBJ1-5
TGTGCCACCGCCGGGGACCTTTCCGGGAGGCCCCAGCATTTT
CATAGDLSGRPQHF
>TRBV14|few|.|TRBJ2-5
TGTGCCAGCAGCCAAGTATCGGGAAAGGAGACCCAGTACTTC
CASSQVSGKETQYF
>TRBV21-1|.|.|TRBJ2-7
TGTGCCAGCAGCAAACCCCAAGACAGGGCCGACTCCTACGAGCAGTACTTC
CASSKPQDRADSYEQYF
>TRBV18|.|.|TRBJ2-7
TGTGCCAGCTCACCAGGACAGACCTACGAGCAGTACTTC
CASSPGQTYEQYF
>TRBV28|.|.|TRBJ2-7
TGTGCCAGCAGCCCTCAGCCCAGCGTCTCCTACGAGCAGTACTTC
CASSPQPSVSYEQYF
>TRBV30|.|.|TRBJ1-6
TGTGCCTGGGGAGGGAGTGGGTCACCCCTCCACTTT
CAWGGSGSPLHF
>TRBV21-1|.|.|TRBJ1-5
TGTGCCAGCAGCTTGAGGGACAATAAGGGCTTCTTGAATAGCAATCAGCCCCAGCATTTT
CASSLRDNKGFLNSNQPQHF
>TRBV5-4|once|.|TRBJ2-6
TGTGCCAGCAGCCGCGGGGGCGGACGCTCTGGGGCCAACGTCCTGACTTTC
CASSRGGGRSGANVLTF
>TRBV25-1|once|TRBD2|TRBJ2-7
TGTGCCAGCAGTGATTCGTTGACAGCGGGAGAGCAGTACTTC
CASSDSLTAGEQYF
>TRBV11-3|.|.|TRBJ2-5
TGTGCCAGCAGCCGGGGACAAGGCGAGACCCAGTACTTC
CASSRGQGETQYF
>TRBV10-3|.|.|TRBJ1-1
TGTGCCATCCGGGACTTTGAAGCTTTCTTT
CAIRDFEAFF
>TRBV25-1|.|.|TRBJ2-7
TGTGCCAGCAGCCTTTCGACTTACGAGCAGTACTTC
CASSLSTYEQYF
>TRBV6-1|.|.|TRBJ2-2
TGTGCCAGCAGTGAAGCCTACCGTCGGACCGGGGAGCTGTTTTTT
CASSEAYRRTGELFF
>TRBV7-2|.|.|TRBJ2-3
TGTGCCAGCAGCTCGGGTAGCACAGATACGCAGTATTTT
CASSSGSTDTQYF
>TRBV28|once|.|TRBJ1-1
TGTGCCACCCGGGGGGACACTGAAGCTTTCTTT
CATRGDTEAFF
>TRBV19|.|TRBD1|TRBJ1-1
TGTGCCAGTAGCCGGGAGACAGGGTTAAACACTGAAGCTTTCTTT
CASSRETGLNTEAFF
>TRBV24-1|.|.|TRBJ2-2
TGTGCCACGCGCGAAACAGGGAACACCGGGGAGCTGTTTTTT
CATRETGNTGELFF
>TRBV10-3|.|TRBD2|TRBJ2-6
TGTGCCATCAGTGAGTCGGGGGGGTCTGGGGCCAACGTCCTGACTTTC
CAISESGGSGANVLTF
>TRBV9|.|TRBD1|TRBJ2-3
TGTGCCAGCAGCGCTCCGAGGGACAGTGGAGATACGCAGTATTTT
CASSAPRDSGDTQYF
>TRBV28|.|TRBD2|TRBJ2-7
TGTGCCAGCAGTCTGCGACTAGCGGGAGGGCCTCACGAGCAGTACTTC
CASSLRLAGGPHEQYF